Shown below are 16 T cell receptor beta chains from a single sample sequenced in a study of blood T cell repertoires in COVID-19 (dated by TCRdb to the early 2020s). The receptor library was made with the immunoSEQ multiplex PCR assay. TCRdb's version of the immuneACCESS table is confined to in-frame rearrangements and falls short of the full clone set. An unresolved V gene accounts for under half of the shortfall where checked; the remainder is of unknown origin. This sample comprises about 240,000 clones, about nine tenths of them detected only once. The ten largest clones represent approximately 7.9% of the sample. Sequencing was carried out using peripheral blood. The receptors come from a man in his sixties who had recovered from COVID-19.

The table lists this clone with a count of one. The chain links TRBV6-5 to TRBJ1-1; no reliable D call. Germline CDR1 reads MNHEY; CDR2 reads SVGAGI. With 2 bases removed from V and 11 bases from J, the gap between germline ends came to 12 bases. This CDR3 is 12 amino acids long. CDR3 amino acids: CASSYTGREAFF. In nucleotides, the CDR3 is TGTGCCAGCAGTTACACCGGGAGAGAGGCTTTCTTT.

This chain connects TRBV14 to TRBJ2-7, with TRBD1 matching 11 bases. The germline gives CDR1 SGHDN, CDR2 FVKESK. Trimming cost V 4 bases and J 3 bases; bases outside gene matches: 2. CDR3 length: 14 amino acids. This CDR3 is CASSPGTGGYEQYV. CDR3 DNA: TGTGCCAGCAGCCCCGGGACAGGGGGCTACGAGCAGTACGTC.

The V and J genes are TRBV2 and TRBJ1-2, with TRBD1 matching over 7 bases. The germline gives CDR1 SNHLY, CDR2 FYNNEI. The ends lost 6 bases at V and 4 bases at J; junction bases unmatched: 8. There are 14 residues in the CDR3. CDR3 DNA: TGTGCCAGCAGAAGACAGGGTCAGGGCTATGGCTACACCTTC. This codes for CASRRQGQGYGYTF. The whole variable domain, filled in from reference TRBV2 and TRBJ1-2, reads EPEVTQTPSHQVTQMGQEVILRCVPISNHLYFYWYRQILGQKVEFLVSFYNNEISEKSEIFDDQFSVERPDGSNFTLKIRSTKLEDSAMYFCASRRQGQGYGYTFGSGTRLTVV.

The chain uses TRBV28 and TRBJ2-5; 10 positions match TRBD1. V lost 6 bases and J lost 2; bases outside the gene matches: 3. The CDR3 consists of 14 residues. The germline V gene has CDR1 MDHEN and CDR2 SYDVKM. The CDR3 sequence: CASRAGQGQETQYF. CDR3 DNA: TGTGCCAGCAGGGCGGGACAGGGGCAAGAGACCCAGTACTTC. The complete variable domain, with remaining parts taken from reference TRBV28 and TRBJ2-5, reads DVKVTQSSRYLVKRTGEKVFLECVQDMDHENMFWYRQDPGLGLRLIYFSYDVKMKEKGDIPEGYSVSREKKERFSLILESASTNQTSMYLCASRAGQGQETQYFGPGTRLLVL.

The chain is built from TRBV6-5 and TRBJ2-3, with D maybe TRBD2 (5 bases). V was clipped by 8 bases and J by 4 bases, with 16 bases between them. In germline, CDR1 is MNHEY, CDR2 SVGAGI. This CDR3 is 14 amino acids long. CDR3 loop: CASLFGGRSDTQYF. As DNA, the CDR3 is TGTGCCAGCCTCTTCGGCGGGCGGTCAGATACGCAGTATTTT.

J is TRBJ1-6 and V is TRBV3-1 (or the pseudogene TRBV3-2), with D possibly matching TRBD1 (5 bases). Germline V gene sequence: CDR1 LGHDT, CDR2 YNNKEL (reference sequence). V lost 4 bases and J 8 bases, leaving 9 bases between the germline ends. The CDR3 loop spans 13 amino acids. The CDR3 coding sequence is TGTGCCAGCAGCCTCGACAGAGATTCACCCCTCCACTTT. Encoded protein: CASSLDRDSPLHF.

The sample holds one count of this clone. The chain employs TRBV27 and TRBJ1-2, with a weak D call TRBD1 (5 bases). Germline V gene lookup returns CDR1 MNHEY and CDR2 SMNVEV (reference sequence). The germline V and J ends were trimmed by 6 bases and 1 base, with 9 bases remaining between them. The CDR3 spans 13 residues. For the CDR3, the DNA is TGTGCCAGCAGACCAGGGCTTAACTATGGCTACACCTTC. Protein product: CASRPGLNYGYTF.

V is TRBV4-2 and J is TRBJ2-3; TRBD2 might be the D (6 bases). V lost 0 bases and J 0 bases, leaving 16 bases between the germline ends. This CDR3 spans 18 amino acids. Germline V gene data show CDR1 as LGHNA and CDR2 as YNFKEQ. Here the CDR3 DNA reads TGTGCCAGCAGCCAAGATCTCGGTGGGGGGACTAGCACAGATACGCAGTATTTT. Translated, it gives CASSQDLGGGTSTDTQYF.

V usage is TRBV9 and J usage is TRBJ1-1; possible D gene TRBD1, 6 bases. Germline CDR1 is SGDLS and CDR2 is YYNGEE. V dropped 3 bases and J dropped 6 bases, with 15 bases sitting between them. This CDR3 comprises 14 residues. CDR3 nucleotides: TGTGCCAGCAGCGACTCAACAGGGTCCGCTGAAGCTTTCTTT. It specifies CASSDSTGSAEAFF.

The V gene is TRBV25-1, the J gene TRBJ2-3, with TRBD1 matching 7 bases. CDR3 length equals 14 residues. The J segment lost 5 bases and the V segment lost 5 bases, leaving 7 bases of the junction unmatched. CDR1 and CDR2 (germline): MGHDK, SYGVNS. CDR3 DNA sequence: TGTGCCAGCAGTCCCCGCAGGGGGATAGATACGCAGTATTTT. Its translation: CASSPRRGIDTQYF.

V and J are TRBV11-2 and TRBJ2-2; 14 nucleotides match TRBD2. This CDR3 comprises 19 residues. The germline gives CDR1 SGHAT, CDR2 FQNNGV. Trimming at V came to 6 bases and at J to 1 base, leaving 10 bases not matched to a gene. The CDR3 DNA sequence: TGTGCCAGCAGTGGATATACCGGGACTAGCGGGGGGAACACCGGGGAGCTGTTTTTT. Its protein product is CASSGYTGTSGGNTGELFF.

The CDR3 coding sequence is TGTGCCCCTACCCGGGGTTTGGCCAAAAACATTCAGTACTTC. This gives the protein CAPTRGLAKNIQYF. The chain couples TRBV21-1 to TRBJ2-4; the D call of TRBD2 is as the table states it, not checked on the DNA. TRBV21-1 constitutes a pseudogene. The CDR3 extends over 14 amino acids.

The chain joins TRBV6-5 to TRBJ2-2; D remains unclear. This CDR3 spans 15 amino acids. V was shortened by 2 bases and J by 1 base, with 8 bases between the two germline ends. Germline CDR1 reads MNHEY; CDR2 reads SVGAGI. The chain's CDR3 is CASSYTDGNTGELFF. The CDR3 DNA is TGTGCCAGCAGTTACACAGACGGGAACACCGGGGAGCTGTTTTTT.

This chain joins TRBV9 and TRBJ2-1, with D hard to call. CDR3 size: 13 residues. Germline CDR1 and CDR2: SGDLS and YYNGEE. Trimming removed 2 bases from V and 6 bases from J, with 9 bases in between. As DNA, the CDR3 is TGTGCCAGCAGCGTCGCCTCGGGCAATGAGCAGTTCTTC. Translating gives CASSVASGNEQFF.

The chain is built from TRBV7-8 and TRBJ1-1; 8 bases agree with TRBD1. In germline, CDR1 is SGHVS, CDR2 FQNEAQ. This CDR3 contains 15 residues. After removal of 5 bases from V and 5 bases from J, the junction contained 10 bases not matched to a gene. CDR3 residues: CASSLTGGGGTEAFF. In DNA form, the CDR3 reads TGTGCCAGCAGCCTAACAGGGGGGGGAGGAACTGAAGCTTTCTTT. Based on the CDR3 plus reference TRBV7-8 and TRBJ1-1, the full variable domain is GAGVSQSPRYKVAKRGQDVALRCDPISGHVSLFWYQQALGQGPEFLTYFQNEAQLDKSGLPSDRFFAERPEGSVSTLKIQRTQQEDSAVYLCASSLTGGGGTEAFFGQGTRLTVV.

The gene calls are TRBV10-3 and TRBJ1-6; a weak D match, TRBD1 (6 bases). In germline, CDR1 is ENHRY, CDR2 SYGVKD. This CDR3 has 15 amino acids. CDR3 sequence reads: CVTKPLDSDNSPLHF. DNA of the CDR3: TGTGTCACCAAACCTCTGGACAGTGATAATTCACCCCTCCACTTT.